The 22 T cell receptor beta chains presented below share a single source sample, sequenced in a study of blood T cell repertoires in COVID-19. Libraries were prepared by immunoSEQ multiplex PCR; TCRdb keeps only in-frame clonotypes and omits some of them. Among over 150,000 clones listed, approximately 90% were seen once. The specimen sequenced was peripheral blood. The source of these receptors is a man aged 18-30 years who had recovered from COVID-19.

The gene calls are TRBV19 and TRBJ1-2; TRBD1 matches at 9 bases. Unmatched junction bases numbered 8, after V lost 7 bases and J lost 8 bases. CDR3 length: 13 amino acids. The germline CDR1 and CDR2 sequences are LNHDA and SQIVND (reference sequence). DNA of the CDR3: TGTGCCAGTACTCCACAGGGGGCTAAAGGCTACACCTTC. Translating it yields CASTPQGAKGYTF.

In nucleotides, the CDR3 is TGCGCCAGCAGCCAACCCTTCCGCCAGGGTTTCGAGACCCAGTACTTC. Encoded protein: CASSQPFRQGFETQYF. J is TRBJ2-5 and V is TRBV4-1; possible D gene TRBD1, 5 bases. From germline, CDR1 is MGHRA and CDR2 YSYEKL. The CDR3 extends over 16 amino acids. The V gene lost 2 bases and the J gene lost 5 bases, with 18 bases spanning the gap.

This rearrangement joins TRBV7-9 to TRBJ1-2; 8 positions agree with TRBD1. Germline V CDR1 and CDR2: SEHNR, FQNEAQ (reference sequence). The V segment lost 6 bases and the J segment 6 bases; nucleotides outside the gene matches: 9. CDR3 length equals 14 residues. Here the CDR3 DNA reads TGTGCCAGCAGTATGACAGGGGCCCTTCATGGCTACACCTTC. Translating it yields CASSMTGALHGYTF.

This chain connects TRBV4-3 to TRBJ2-1; 9 bases fit TRBD2. CDR3 size: 15 residues. The germline V gene encodes CDR1 LGHNA and CDR2 YSLEER. The J segment lost 6 bases and the V segment lost 4 bases, leaving 7 bases of the junction unmatched. The CDR3 nucleotides are TGCGCCAGCAGCCCCGCGGGAGGGACTGGCAATGAGCAGTTCTTC. Its protein is CASSPAGGTGNEQFF.

The gene calls are TRBV19 and TRBJ2-5; D is unresolved. CDR3 length: 15 amino acids. Deletions cut 1 base from V and 2 bases from J, with 11 bases between. CDR1 is LNHDA, CDR2 SQIVND, per germline (reference sequence). In DNA form, the CDR3 reads TGTGCCAGTAGTATAGGAGGCGCTCTGCAAGAGACCCAGTACTTC. The encoded protein is CASSIGGALQETQYF. The full variable domain, with the rest looked up from reference TRBV19 and TRBJ2-5, is DGGITQSPKYLFRKEGQNVTLSCEQNLNHDAMYWYRQDPGQGLRLIYYSQIVNDFQKGDIAEGYSVSREKKESFPLTVTSAQKNPTAFYLCASSIGGALQETQYFGPGTRLLVL.

This clone has a single count. The chain carries TRBV7-2 and TRBJ1-1; the match to TRBD1 covers 8 bases. Unmatched junction bases numbered 5, after V lost 5 bases and J lost 0 bases. The CDR3 has 15 amino acids. Germline values: CDR1 SGHTA, CDR2 FQGNSA. The CDR3 DNA reads TGTGCCAGCAGCCCGCGACAGGGGTTGAACACTGAAGCTTTCTTT. Translating it yields CASSPRQGLNTEAFF.

The rearrangement joins TRBV30 to TRBJ1-2, with D possibly TRBD1 on 5 matching bases. The CDR3 sequence is 12 residues long. V lost 2 bases and J lost 4, with 8 bases in between. Looked up from germline, CDR1 is GTSNPN and CDR2 is SVGIG (reference sequence). Here the CDR3 reads CAWSTGVYGYTF. The DNA for the CDR3 is TGTGCCTGGAGTACGGGGGTCTATGGCTACACCTTC.

The chain employs TRBV7-9 and TRBJ1-1; no definite D call. The CDR3 runs 12 residues. Germline V gene lookup returns CDR1 SEHNR and CDR2 FQNEAQ (reference sequence). Trimming left V 1 base short and J 3 bases short, with 3 bases between. The CDR3, as DNA: TGTGCCAGCAGCTTAGAGCACACTGAAGCTTTCTTT. It encodes CASSLEHTEAFF.

The rearrangement links TRBV1 to TRBJ2-7; TRBD2 is the table's D call, not checked against the DNA. TRBV1 is annotated as a pseudogene. The CDR3 is made up of 16 amino acids. The CDR3 reads CTSSRSGRAFGYEQYF. CDR3 nucleotide sequence: TGCACCAGCAGCCGGAGCGGGAGGGCCTTCGGCTACGAGCAGTACTTC.

The chain couples TRBV3-1 (or the pseudogene TRBV3-2) to TRBJ1-6; unclear D gene. The CDR3 consists of 13 residues. Trimming took 4 bases from V and 5 from J, leaving 6 bases between them. Germline CDR1 LGHDT, CDR2 YNNKEL (reference sequence). The chain's CDR3 is CASSPVNNSPLHF. CDR3 coding DNA: TGTGCCAGCAGCCCCGTTAATAATTCACCCCTCCACTTT.

This clone turned up a few times. In the same sample, other DNA sequences code for this CDR3. This rearrangement joins TRBV5-1 to TRBJ1-5, with unresolved D. The germline V gene encodes CDR1 SGHRS and CDR2 YFSETQ. V lost 1 base and J 2 bases, leaving 4 bases between the germline ends. This CDR3 spans 13 amino acids. Here the CDR3 reads CASSLTGNQPQHF. In DNA, the CDR3 is TGCGCCAGCAGCTTGACAGGCAATCAGCCCCAGCATTTT. The complete variable domain, with remaining parts taken from reference TRBV5-1 and TRBJ1-5, reads KAGVTQTPRYLIKTRGQQVTLSCSPISGHRSVSWYQQTPGQGLQFLFEYFSETQRNKGNFPGRFSGRQFSNSRSEMNVSTLELGDSALYLCASSLTGNQPQHFGDGTRLSIL.

A single count supports this clone. The CDR3 DNA follows: TGTGCCAGCTCACCCGAGGTCACTAGGGAGGAGCAGTACTTC. It encodes CASSPEVTREEQYF. The rearrangement uses TRBV18 and TRBJ2-7; D is perhaps TRBD2 (5 bases). With 3 bases removed from V and 7 bases from J, the gap between germline ends came to 16 bases. The CDR3 totals 14 residues. Germline loops: CDR1 KGHSH, CDR2 LQKENI.

This chain joins TRBV24-1 and TRBJ2-2; TRBD2 is a possible D gene (5 bases). Between the trimmed V and J ends, which lost 5 bases and 5 bases, there was a span of 8 bases. CDR3 length: 13 amino acids. Germline V gene data show CDR1 as KGHDR and CDR2 as SFDVKD. The CDR3 is CATSGSGTGELFF. DNA of the CDR3: TGTGCCACCAGTGGAAGCGGTACCGGGGAGCTGTTTTTT.

The rearrangement joins TRBV4-3 to TRBJ2-3; the D gene is possibly TRBD1 (6 bases). Germline CDR1 reads LGHNA; CDR2 reads YSLEER. Trimming took off 0 bases at V and 7 bases at J, with 17 bases between the two ends. The CDR3 is made up of 16 amino acids. The CDR3 spells CASSQDRGSGAYTQYF. The CDR3 DNA sequence: TGCGCCAGCAGCCAAGATCGGGGATCAGGGGCCTATACGCAGTATTTT.

The genes are TRBV2 and TRBJ2-5, with 7 bases that match TRBD2. The length of the CDR3 is 14 residues. In germline, CDR1 is SNHLY, CDR2 FYNNEI. V lost 11 bases and J lost 2; bases outside the gene matches: 11. The CDR3: CAAGPTAGQETQYF. CDR3 nucleotides: TGTGCCGCCGGCCCCACAGCGGGGCAAGAGACCCAGTACTTC.

The chain employs TRBV5-4 and TRBJ1-5; TRBD1 might be the D (6 bases). Per the germline V gene, CDR1 is SGHNT and CDR2 is YYREEE (reference sequence). CDR3 size: 15 residues. V was trimmed by 5 bases and J by 5 bases, leaving 17 bases between them. The DNA for the CDR3 is TGTGCCAGCAGGGCAGGGGAGCGGAATTATCAGCCCCAGCATTTT. This encodes CASRAGERNYQPQHF.

This chain links TRBV5-1 with TRBJ2-7; 7 nucleotides align to TRBD2. Germline V gives CDR1 SGHRS, CDR2 YFSETQ. Trimming took 3 bases from V and 7 from J; bases not matched to a gene: 13. The CDR3 length is 15 residues. Written as DNA, the CDR3 is TGCGCCAGCAGCTCGGGGGGATCGGGGTTTGGGGAGCAGTACTTC. Protein product: CASSSGGSGFGEQYF.

The V and J genes are TRBV7-8 and TRBJ2-5; 16 nucleotides line up with TRBD2. In germline, CDR1 is SGHVS, CDR2 FQNEAQ. CDR3 size: 18 residues. V was pared by 3 bases and J by 4 bases, with 8 bases of the junction left unmatched. CDR3 loop: CASSFPGLAGGRGETQYF. The CDR3 DNA reads as TGTGCCAGCAGCTTTCCGGGACTAGCGGGAGGGCGAGGAGAGACCCAGTACTTC. Filled out from reference TRBV7-8 and TRBJ2-5, the complete variable domain reads GAGVSQSPRYKVAKRGQDVALRCDPISGHVSLFWYQQALGQGPEFLTYFQNEAQLDKSGLPSDRFFAERPEGSVSTLKIQRTQQEDSAVYLCASSFPGLAGGRGETQYFGPGTRLLVL.

Only a few counts were recorded for this clone. In the same sample, other DNA sequences code for this CDR3. This chain joins TRBV5-4 and TRBJ1-1; TRBD1 might be the D (5 bases). Germline V CDR1 and CDR2: SGHNT, YYREEE (reference sequence). This CDR3 has 14 residues. V lost 3 bases, J lost 1 base, and 10 bases lay in between. The CDR3 DNA reads TGTGCCAGCAGCTCCGCCGGGGGGAACACTGAAGCTTTCTTT. Translation: CASSSAGGNTEAFF.

This clone was seen only a few times. The rearrangement links TRBV12-3 or TRBV12-4 to TRBJ1-5; maybe TRBD1 (5 bases). V was trimmed by 3 bases and J by 3 bases, leaving 6 bases between them. The CDR3 contains 13 residues. The CDR3 spells CASSLGPNQPQHF. In DNA form, the CDR3 reads TGTGCCAGCAGTTTGGGGCCCAATCAGCCCCAGCATTTT.

The V call is TRBV9, the J call TRBJ2-1; 11 bases match TRBD2. The germline V gene has CDR1 SGDLS and CDR2 YYNGEE. Trimming took 0 bases from V and 5 from J; bases not matched to a gene: 4. The CDR3 sequence is 16 residues long. CDR3 sequence (DNA): TGTGCCAGCAGCGTAGGAGTACTAGCGGGGGACAATGAGCAGTTCTTC. Translation gives CASSVGVLAGDNEQFF.

The V and J genes are TRBV7-2 and TRBJ2-3; 9 nucleotides line up with TRBD2. Trimming at V came to 5 bases and at J to 4 bases, leaving 7 bases not matched to a gene. Germline V gene lookup returns CDR1 SGHTA and CDR2 FQGNSA. The CDR3 consists of 15 residues. The CDR3 loop reads CASSISGGGSDTQYF. CDR3 sequence (DNA): TGTGCCAGCAGCATTAGCGGGGGTGGTTCAGATACGCAGTATTTT.